These 22 T cell receptor beta chains were all obtained from the same sample, sequenced in a study of CD8 T cells in ankylosing spondylitis. TCRdb re-analysed the 5' RACE reads in MiXCR, keeping a single row per CDR3 protein. The profile shows under 550,000 distinct CDR3 sequences, roughly 26% of them singletons. Their antigens are not known. The study's findings and limits: What seemed typical of ankylosing spondylitis blood was a TCR beta motif built from about 8 highly homologous variants.

The specimen was blood, either unsorted or a sorted T cell fraction (not recorded which). Every receptor here comes from a male donor with ankylosing spondylitis.

DNA of the CDR3: TGTGCCAGCAGCTTAGGAGGACCTTACTACAATGAGCAGTTCTTC. Residues: CASSLGGPYYNEQFF. The rearrangement uses TRBV7-6 and TRBJ2-1; D is unclear. The CDR3 is 15 amino acids. The V gene lost 1 base and the J gene lost 3 bases, with 10 bases spanning the gap. From germline, CDR1 is SGHVS and CDR2 FNYEAQ.

This clonotype was picked up a small number of times. This rearrangement joins TRBV10-3 to TRBJ2-4; 9 nucleotides line up with TRBD1. Germline CDR1 and CDR2: ENHRY and SYGVKD. V trimming: 4 bases; J trimming: 7 bases; junction bases outside the gene matches: 2. This CDR3 has 13 residues. CDR3 region: CAISGQGGNIQYF. The CDR3, as DNA: TGTGCCATCAGTGGACAGGGGGGCAACATTCAGTACTTC.

The V call is TRBV20-1, the J call TRBJ1-5; TRBD1 might be the D (6 bases). V lost 7 bases and J lost 7, with 14 bases in between. This CDR3 contains 12 residues. Per germline, CDR1 DFQATT and CDR2 SNEGSKA (reference sequence). CDR3 residues: CSGGRVEQPQHF. The CDR3 DNA sequence: TGCAGTGGGGGGCGGGTTGAACAGCCCCAGCATTTT.

This clonotype is a singleton in its sample. This chain links TRBV29-1 with TRBJ2-7; 7 bases match TRBD2. Per the germline V gene, CDR1 is SQVTM and CDR2 is ANQGSEA. CDR3 length: 14 amino acids. V gave up 3 bases and J gave up 8 bases; unmatched junction bases: 13. For the CDR3, the DNA is TGCAGCGTTGAGGGGGGGACCCTTCGGGGACAGCAGTACTTC. Translated, it gives CSVEGGTLRGQQYF.

This clonotype has at least ten counts. The V call is TRBV29-1, the J call TRBJ2-1; 7 bases align to TRBD2. The CDR3 has 14 amino acids. Germline V lookup: CDR1 SQVTM, CDR2 ANQGSEA. The junction had 9 bases not matched to a gene; V was cut back by 6 bases and J by 4 bases. CDR3 sequence (DNA): TGCAGCGTCGAGACTTGGCGGGAGTACAATGAGCAGTTCTTC. Translation gives CSVETWREYNEQFF.

This clonotype was detected a few times. The CDR3 DNA is TGCGCCAGCAGTTATGACCTCCCTAAGACGGACAATGAGCAGTTCTTC. Amino acid sequence: CASSYDLPKTDNEQFF. V and J are TRBV5-1 and TRBJ2-1; D gene unclear. The CDR3 loop spans 16 amino acids. Between the trimmed V and J ends, which lost 5 bases and 5 bases, there was a span of 20 bases. Per germline, CDR1 SGHRS and CDR2 YFSETQ.

This clonotype was seen only a few times. The rearrangement uses TRBV20-1 and TRBJ1-1; tentatively, D is TRBD1 (5 bases). Trimming stripped 0 bases from V and 0 bases from J, with 20 bases between. CDR1 is DFQATT, CDR2 SNEGSKA, per germline (reference sequence). CDR3 length: 18 residues. In DNA, the CDR3 is TGCAGTGCTAGAGATAGTTTGTGGGGTGAGGGGATGAACACTGAAGCTTTCTTT. It yields the protein CSARDSLWGEGMNTEAFF.

The J gene is TRBJ2-1, the V gene TRBV30; 7 positions match TRBD2. V gave up 3 bases and J gave up 8 bases; unmatched junction bases: 10. The germline V gene has CDR1 GTSNPN and CDR2 SVGIG (reference sequence). The CDR3 runs 14 residues. The chain's CDR3 is CAWRAGRAGYEQFF. In DNA, the CDR3 is TGTGCCTGGAGGGCGGGGCGAGCGGGGTATGAGCAGTTCTTC.

The V gene is TRBV6-1, the J gene TRBJ2-2, with TRBD1 as a possible D gene (6 bases). V lost 6 bases to trimming and J lost 3 bases, with 14 bases between them. Germline values: CDR1 MNHNS, CDR2 SASEGT. This CDR3 region has 15 residues. The CDR3 DNA sequence: TGTGCCAGCAGCCCGGGACAAAAAGACACCGGGGAGCTGTTTTTT. This translates into CASSPGQKDTGELFF.

The rearrangement links TRBV9 to TRBJ2-7, with 7 bases aligning to TRBD2. This CDR3 has 13 residues. The junction had 6 bases not matched to a gene; V was cut back by 3 bases and J by 6 bases. The V gene's germline CDR1 is SGDLS and CDR2 YYNGEE. The CDR3 DNA sequence: TGTGCCAGCAGCGGGTTTGGCGGGGGCGAGCAGTACTTC. Protein product: CASSGFGGGEQYF.

V gene TRBV3-1 combines with J gene TRBJ2-3, with 8 bases aligning to TRBD2. Trimming cost V 3 bases and J 4 bases; bases outside gene matches: 6. Germline V CDR1 and CDR2: LGHDT, YNNKEL (reference sequence). The CDR3 consists of 15 residues. This chain's CDR3 is CASSHQRERADTQYF. The CDR3 nucleotides read TGTGCCAGCAGCCACCAGCGGGAGAGGGCAGATACGCAGTATTTT.

This clonotype appeared a few times. The CDR3 loop is CSAPGPGADTQYF. CDR3 sequence (DNA): TGCAGTGCTCCAGGGCCCGGTGCAGATACGCAGTATTTT. This sequence joins TRBV20-1 and TRBJ2-3, with D maybe TRBD1 (5 bases). This CDR3 contains 13 residues. Germline V gene lookup returns CDR1 DFQATT and CDR2 SNEGSKA (reference sequence). The germline V and J ends were trimmed by 5 bases and 4 bases, with 13 bases remaining between them.

This clonotype was seen a handful of times. The CDR3 region is CASSRTALSTDTQYF. In nucleotides, the CDR3 is TGTGCCAGCAGTCGGACAGCCCTGAGCACAGATACGCAGTATTTT. The chain recombines TRBV27 with TRBJ2-3; TRBD1 is a possible D gene (6 bases). V was trimmed by 5 bases and J by 0 bases, leaving 12 bases between them. The CDR3 is 15 residues long. Per the germline V gene, CDR1 is MNHEY and CDR2 is SMNVEV (reference sequence).

This clonotype was seen a few times. The genes are TRBV6-5 and TRBJ1-5; tentative D call: TRBD1 (6 bases). CDR1 is MNHEY, CDR2 SVGAGI, per germline. Trimming took off 2 bases at V and 6 bases at J, with 11 bases between the two ends. The CDR3 runs to 14 residues. The CDR3 region has the DNA TGTGCCAGCAGTTACGCAGGGGTTGGTCAGCCCCAGCATTTT. This encodes CASSYAGVGQPQHF.

The rearrangement joins TRBV20-1 to TRBJ2-1; TRBD2 aligns across 12 bases. In germline, CDR1 is DFQATT, CDR2 SNEGSKA (reference sequence). Trimming took 1 base from V and 8 from J; bases not matched to a gene: 9. The CDR3 length is 16 residues. The CDR3 is CSARVSRASGRDEQFF. The CDR3 DNA reads as TGCAGTGCTAGAGTGTCGCGCGCTAGCGGGAGGGATGAGCAGTTCTTC.

This clonotype has only a few counts. The gene calls are TRBV6-2 or TRBV6-3 and TRBJ2-7; D unresolved. Per germline, CDR1 MNHEY and CDR2 SVGEGT. Deletions cut 5 bases from V and 6 bases from J, with 11 bases between. The CDR3 has 12 amino acids. CDR3 in amino acids: CASSPLPTEQYF. The CDR3 DNA reads TGTGCCAGCAGTCCCCTCCCCACCGAGCAGTACTTC.

This clonotype was seen a handful of times. V is TRBV5-1 and J is TRBJ2-7, with D possibly matching TRBD1 (6 bases). The CDR3 totals 16 residues. V lost 4 bases to trimming and J lost 3 bases, with 20 bases between them. Germline assignment: CDR1 SGHRS and CDR2 YFSETQ. The CDR3 sequence: CASSATTGRGGYEQYF. The CDR3 bases are TGCGCCAGCAGCGCTACGACAGGTCGAGGAGGCTACGAGCAGTACTTC.

This sequence joins TRBV7-2 and TRBJ2-1; D is perhaps TRBD2 (6 bases). Trimming shortened V by 1 base and J by 7 bases, and 11 bases separated the two germline ends. CDR1 is SGHTA, CDR2 FQGNSA, per germline. There are 14 residues in the CDR3. The CDR3 protein is CASSLGWRVNEQFF. CDR3 in DNA: TGTGCCAGCAGCTTAGGTTGGAGGGTGAATGAGCAGTTCTTC.

Only a few counts were recorded for this clonotype. V and J are TRBV29-1 and TRBJ1-4; TRBD1 might be the D (5 bases). V was cut by 2 bases and J by 3 bases, with 13 bases left in between. CDR1 SQVTM and CDR2 ANQGSEA come from the germline V gene. The CDR3 contains 15 residues. The CDR3 loop is CSVELGGEANEKLFF. The CDR3 DNA reads TGCAGCGTTGAACTCGGGGGAGAGGCTAATGAAAAACTGTTTTTT.

The chain is built from TRBV7-8 and TRBJ1-1, with D maybe TRBD1 (6 bases). CDR1 is SGHVS, CDR2 FQNEAQ, per germline. Between the trimmed V and J ends, which lost 4 bases and 6 bases, there was a span of 18 bases. The CDR3 has 15 residues. CDR3 nucleotide sequence: TGTGCCAGCAGCTCCCTACAGGGTTGGGGGCCTGAAGCTTTCTTT. Translating it yields CASSSLQGWGPEAFF.

This clonotype has only a few counts. This chain joins TRBV2 and TRBJ1-5; weak D call: TRBD1 (5 bases). The CDR3 runs to 15 residues. In germline, CDR1 is SNHLY, CDR2 FYNNEI. V lost 6 bases and J lost 4, with 16 bases in between. This chain's CDR3 is CASRMTVVGNQPQHF. The CDR3, as DNA: TGTGCCAGCAGGATGACAGTGGTAGGGAATCAGCCCCAGCATTTT.

This clonotype was seen many times. The chain carries TRBV7-9 and TRBJ2-1, with 10 bases that match TRBD2. CDR3 length: 14 amino acids. Trimming cost V 5 bases and J 8 bases; bases outside gene matches: 6. In germline, CDR1 is SEHNR, CDR2 FQNEAQ (reference sequence). The CDR3 loop reads CASSQSSGSDEQFF. DNA for the CDR3: TGTGCCAGCAGCCAATCTAGCGGGAGTGATGAGCAGTTCTTC.